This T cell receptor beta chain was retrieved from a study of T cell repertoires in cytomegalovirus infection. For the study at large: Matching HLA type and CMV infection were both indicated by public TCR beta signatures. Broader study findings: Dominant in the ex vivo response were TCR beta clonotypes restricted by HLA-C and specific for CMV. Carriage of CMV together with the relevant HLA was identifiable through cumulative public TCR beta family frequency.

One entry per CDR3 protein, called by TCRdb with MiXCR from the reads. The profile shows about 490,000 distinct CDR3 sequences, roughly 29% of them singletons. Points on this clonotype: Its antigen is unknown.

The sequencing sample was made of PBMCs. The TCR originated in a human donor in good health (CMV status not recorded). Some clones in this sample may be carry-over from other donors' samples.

The CDR3 DNA follows: TGTGCCTGTTGGCCCTCGACCGGGGCCGGGGAGCTGTTTTTT. It specifies CACWPSTGAGELFF. This chain joins TRBV30 and TRBJ2-2; D possibly corresponds to TRBD2 (5 bases). Germline CDR1 is GTSNPN and CDR2 is SVGIG (reference sequence). The CDR3 extends over 14 amino acids. Trimming shortened V by 6 bases and J by 6 bases, and 17 bases separated the two germline ends.